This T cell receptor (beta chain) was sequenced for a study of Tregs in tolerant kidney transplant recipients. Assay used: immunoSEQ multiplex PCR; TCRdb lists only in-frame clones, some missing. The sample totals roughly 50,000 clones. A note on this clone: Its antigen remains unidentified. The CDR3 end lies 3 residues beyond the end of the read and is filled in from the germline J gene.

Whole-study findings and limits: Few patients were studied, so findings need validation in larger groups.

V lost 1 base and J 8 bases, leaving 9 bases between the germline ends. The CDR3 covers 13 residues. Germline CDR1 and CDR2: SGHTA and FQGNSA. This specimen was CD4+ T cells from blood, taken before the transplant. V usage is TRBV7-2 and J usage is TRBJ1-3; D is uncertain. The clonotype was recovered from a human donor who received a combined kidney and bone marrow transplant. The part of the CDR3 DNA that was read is TGTGCCAGCAGCTTAGGGCAGAGGGACACC. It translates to CASSLGQRDT. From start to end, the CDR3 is CASSLGQRDTIYF.